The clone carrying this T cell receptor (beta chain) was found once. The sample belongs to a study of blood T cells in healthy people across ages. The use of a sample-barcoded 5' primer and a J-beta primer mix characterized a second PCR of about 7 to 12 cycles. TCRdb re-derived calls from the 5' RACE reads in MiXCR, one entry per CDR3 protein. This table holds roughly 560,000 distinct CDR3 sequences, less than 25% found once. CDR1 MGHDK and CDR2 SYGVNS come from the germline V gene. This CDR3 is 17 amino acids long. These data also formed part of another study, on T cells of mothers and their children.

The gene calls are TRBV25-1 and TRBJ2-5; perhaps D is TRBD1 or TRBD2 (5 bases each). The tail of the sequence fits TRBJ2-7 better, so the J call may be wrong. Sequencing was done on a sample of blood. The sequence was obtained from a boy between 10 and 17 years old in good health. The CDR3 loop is CASSESPGGPSSYEQYF. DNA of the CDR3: TGTGCCAGCAGTGAATCCCCTGGGGGACCCAGCTCCTACGAGCAGTACTTC.